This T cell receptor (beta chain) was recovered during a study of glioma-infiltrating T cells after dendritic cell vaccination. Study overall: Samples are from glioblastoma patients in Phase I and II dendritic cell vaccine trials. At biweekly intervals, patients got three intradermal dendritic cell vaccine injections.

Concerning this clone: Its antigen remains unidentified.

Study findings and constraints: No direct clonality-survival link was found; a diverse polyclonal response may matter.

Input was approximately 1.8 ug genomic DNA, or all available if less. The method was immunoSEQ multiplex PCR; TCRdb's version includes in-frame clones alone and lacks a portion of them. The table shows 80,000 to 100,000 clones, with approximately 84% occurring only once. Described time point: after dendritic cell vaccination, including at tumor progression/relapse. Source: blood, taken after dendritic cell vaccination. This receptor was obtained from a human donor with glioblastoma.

CDR3 sequence: CASSPPRGAVVETQYF. The CDR3 DNA sequence: TGTGCCAGCAGTCCCCCCCGGGGGGCGGTGGTAGAGACCCAGTACTTC. This chain joins TRBV28 and TRBJ2-5, with a possible D match to TRBD2 (7 bases). The length of the CDR3 is 16 residues. CDR1 MDHEN and CDR2 SYDVKM come from the germline V gene. Trimming left V 5 bases short and J 4 bases short, with 20 bases between. Together with reference TRBV28 and TRBJ2-5, the CDR3 gives the full variable domain: DVKVTQSSRYLVKRTGEKVFLECVQDMDHENMFWYRQDPGLGLRLIYFSYDVKMKEKGDIPEGYSVSREKKERFSLILESASTNQTSMYLCASSPPRGAVVETQYFGPGTRLLVL.